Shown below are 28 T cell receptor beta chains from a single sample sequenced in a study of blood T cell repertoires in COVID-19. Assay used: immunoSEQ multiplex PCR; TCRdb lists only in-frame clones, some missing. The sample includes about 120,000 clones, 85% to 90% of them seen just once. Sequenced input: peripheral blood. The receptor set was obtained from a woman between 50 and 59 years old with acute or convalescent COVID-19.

The CDR3 nucleotides read TGTGCCAGCAGCGAACCTCCGACTAATTACAATGAGCAGTTCTTC. The encoded protein is CASSEPPTNYNEQFF. The chain links TRBV14 to TRBJ2-1; D is perhaps TRBD2 (5 bases). The CDR3 has 15 amino acids. The V end was cut by 5 bases, the J end by 4 bases, with 15 bases between. Germline values: CDR1 SGHDN, CDR2 FVKESK.

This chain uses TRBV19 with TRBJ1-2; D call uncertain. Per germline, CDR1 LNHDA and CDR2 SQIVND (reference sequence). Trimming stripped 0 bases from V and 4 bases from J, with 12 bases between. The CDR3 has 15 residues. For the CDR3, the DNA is TGTGCCAGTAGTATAGATCCAAGAGGATCCTATGGCTACACCTTC. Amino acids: CASSIDPRGSYGYTF.

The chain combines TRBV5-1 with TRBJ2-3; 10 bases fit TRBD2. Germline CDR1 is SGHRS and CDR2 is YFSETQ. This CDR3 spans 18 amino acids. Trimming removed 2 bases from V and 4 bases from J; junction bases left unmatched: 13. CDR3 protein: CASSFSGTSAGMPDTQYF. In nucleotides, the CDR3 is TGCGCCAGCAGCTTCTCCGGGACTAGCGCCGGCATGCCAGATACGCAGTATTTT.

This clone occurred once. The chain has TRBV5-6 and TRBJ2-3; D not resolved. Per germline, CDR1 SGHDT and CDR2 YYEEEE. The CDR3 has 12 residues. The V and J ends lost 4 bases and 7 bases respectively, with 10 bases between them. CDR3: CASSTRWYTQYF. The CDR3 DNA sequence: TGTGCCAGCAGCACCCGGTGGTATACGCAGTATTTT.

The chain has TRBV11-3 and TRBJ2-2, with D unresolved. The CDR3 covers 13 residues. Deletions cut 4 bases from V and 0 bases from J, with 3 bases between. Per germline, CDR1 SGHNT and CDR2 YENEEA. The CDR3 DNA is TGTGCCAGCAGCTCTACGAACACCGGGGAGCTGTTTTTT. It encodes CASSSTNTGELFF.

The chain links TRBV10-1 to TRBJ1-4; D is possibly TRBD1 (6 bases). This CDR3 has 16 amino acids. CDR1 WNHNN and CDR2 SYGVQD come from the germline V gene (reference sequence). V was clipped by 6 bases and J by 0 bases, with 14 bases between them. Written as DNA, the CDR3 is TGCGCCAGCAGACCGGACAGCGTTGCAACTAATGAAAAACTGTTTTTT. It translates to CASRPDSVATNEKLFF.

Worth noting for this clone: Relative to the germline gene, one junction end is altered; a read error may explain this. The CDR3 DNA sequence: TGTGCCAGCAGCCCCGTCCCTGGCTCCCACGAGCAGTACTTC. It is translated as CASSPVPGSHEQYF. The V call is TRBV7-8, the J call TRBJ2-7, with no clear D. The CDR3 length is 14 residues. Germline V CDR1 and CDR2: SGHVS, FQNEAQ.

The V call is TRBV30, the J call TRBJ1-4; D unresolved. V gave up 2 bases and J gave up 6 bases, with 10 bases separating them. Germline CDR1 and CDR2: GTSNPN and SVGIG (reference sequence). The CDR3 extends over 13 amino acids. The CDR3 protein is CAWSPQADEKLFF. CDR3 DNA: TGTGCCTGGAGTCCCCAGGCTGATGAAAAACTGTTTTTT.

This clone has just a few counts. The CDR3 is CASSPGGSGIKDTQYF. The CDR3 DNA sequence: TGCGCCAGCAGCCCCGGAGGGAGCGGGATCAAAGATACGCAGTATTTT. V gene TRBV5-1 combines with J gene TRBJ2-3; 7 bases line up with TRBD2. This CDR3 is 16 amino acids long. Germline V CDR1 and CDR2: SGHRS, YFSETQ. Trimming at V came to 4 bases and at J to 5 bases, leaving 13 bases not matched to a gene.

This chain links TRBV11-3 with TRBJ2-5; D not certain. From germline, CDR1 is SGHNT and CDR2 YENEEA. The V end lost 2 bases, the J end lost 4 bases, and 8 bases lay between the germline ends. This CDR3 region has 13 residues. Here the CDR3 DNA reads TGTGCCAGCAGCTTATGGCACCTAGAGACCCAGTACTTC. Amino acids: CASSLWHLETQYF. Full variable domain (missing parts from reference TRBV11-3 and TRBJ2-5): EAGVVQSPRYKIIEKKQPVAFWCNPISGHNTLYWYLQNLGQGPELLIRYENEEAVDDSQLPKDRFSAERLKGVDSTLKIQPAELGDSAVYLCASSLWHLETQYFGPGTRLLVL.

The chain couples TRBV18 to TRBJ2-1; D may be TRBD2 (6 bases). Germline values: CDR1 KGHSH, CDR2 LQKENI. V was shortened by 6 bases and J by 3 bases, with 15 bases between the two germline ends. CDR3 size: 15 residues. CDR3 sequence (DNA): TGTGCCAGCTCCCCGCGTGGCGGGGACTACAATGAGCAGTTCTTC. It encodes CASSPRGGDYNEQFF.

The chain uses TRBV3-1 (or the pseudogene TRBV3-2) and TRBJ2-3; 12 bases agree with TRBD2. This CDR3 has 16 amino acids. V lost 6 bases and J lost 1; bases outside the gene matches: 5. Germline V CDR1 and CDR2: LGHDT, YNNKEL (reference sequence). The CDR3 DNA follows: TGTGCCAGCAGACCTAGCGGGGGGGCGGGCACAGATACGCAGTATTTT. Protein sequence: CASRPSGGAGTDTQYF.

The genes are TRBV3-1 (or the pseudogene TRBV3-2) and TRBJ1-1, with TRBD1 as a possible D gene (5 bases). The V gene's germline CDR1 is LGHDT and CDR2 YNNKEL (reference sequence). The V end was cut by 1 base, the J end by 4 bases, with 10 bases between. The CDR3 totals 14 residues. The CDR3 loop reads CASSQAGWSTEAFF. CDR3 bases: TGTGCCAGCAGCCAAGCAGGGTGGAGCACTGAAGCTTTCTTT.

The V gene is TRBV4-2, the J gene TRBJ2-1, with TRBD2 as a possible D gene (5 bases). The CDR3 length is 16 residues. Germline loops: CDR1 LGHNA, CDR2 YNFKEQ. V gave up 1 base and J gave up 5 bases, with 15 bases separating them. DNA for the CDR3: TGTGCCAGCAGCCAAGGACTCGGGGTAGGACACAATGAGCAGTTCTTC. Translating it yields CASSQGLGVGHNEQFF.

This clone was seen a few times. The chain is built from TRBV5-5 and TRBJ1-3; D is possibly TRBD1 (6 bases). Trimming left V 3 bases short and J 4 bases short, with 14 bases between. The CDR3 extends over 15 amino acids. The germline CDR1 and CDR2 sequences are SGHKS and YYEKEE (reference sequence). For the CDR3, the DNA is TGTGCCAGCAGCTGGGAACAGGGTCGCGGAAACACCATATATTTT. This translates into CASSWEQGRGNTIYF.

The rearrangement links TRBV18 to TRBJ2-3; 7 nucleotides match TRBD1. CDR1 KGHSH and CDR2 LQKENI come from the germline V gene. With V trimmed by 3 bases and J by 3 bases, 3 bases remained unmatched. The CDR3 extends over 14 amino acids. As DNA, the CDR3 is TGTGCCAGCTCACCGAACAGGGGTACAGATACGCAGTATTTT. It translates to CASSPNRGTDTQYF.

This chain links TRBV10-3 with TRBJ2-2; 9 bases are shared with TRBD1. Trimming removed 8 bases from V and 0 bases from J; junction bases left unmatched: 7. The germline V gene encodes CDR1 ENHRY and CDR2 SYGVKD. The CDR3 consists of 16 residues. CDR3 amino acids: CAIGLTGGPNTGELFF. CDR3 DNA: TGTGCCATCGGACTCACAGGGGGCCCGAACACCGGGGAGCTGTTTTTT.

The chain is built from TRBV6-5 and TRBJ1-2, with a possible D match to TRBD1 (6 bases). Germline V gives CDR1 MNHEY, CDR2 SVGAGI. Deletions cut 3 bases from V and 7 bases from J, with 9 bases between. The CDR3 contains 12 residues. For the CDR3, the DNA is TGTGCCAGCAGTTATTCAGGGGCTGGCTACACCTTC. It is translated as CASSYSGAGYTF.

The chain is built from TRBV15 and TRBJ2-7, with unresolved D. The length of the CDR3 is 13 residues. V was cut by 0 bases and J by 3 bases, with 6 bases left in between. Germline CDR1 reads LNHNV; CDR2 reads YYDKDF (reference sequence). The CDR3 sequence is CATSRDYSYEQYF. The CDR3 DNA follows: TGTGCCACCAGCAGAGATTACAGCTACGAGCAGTACTTC.

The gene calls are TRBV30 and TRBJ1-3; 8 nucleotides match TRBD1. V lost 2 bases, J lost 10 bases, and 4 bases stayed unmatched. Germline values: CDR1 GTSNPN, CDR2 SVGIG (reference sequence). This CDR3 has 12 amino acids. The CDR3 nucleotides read TGTGCCTGGAGTCCGACAGGGGATACCATATATTTT. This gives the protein CAWSPTGDTIYF.

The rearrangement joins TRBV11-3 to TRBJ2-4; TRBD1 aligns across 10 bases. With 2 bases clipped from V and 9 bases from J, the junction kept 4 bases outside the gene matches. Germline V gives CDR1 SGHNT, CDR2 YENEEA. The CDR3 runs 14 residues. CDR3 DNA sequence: TGTGCCAGCAGCTTATCCGGGACAGGGGCCATTCAGTACTTC. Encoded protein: CASSLSGTGAIQYF.

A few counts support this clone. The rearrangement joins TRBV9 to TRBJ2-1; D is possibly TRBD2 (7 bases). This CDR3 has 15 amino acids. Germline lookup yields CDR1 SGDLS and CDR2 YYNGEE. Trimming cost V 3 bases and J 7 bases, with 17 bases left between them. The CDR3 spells CASSGGSGRGNEQFF. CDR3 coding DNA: TGTGCCAGCAGCGGCGGGAGTGGGAGGGGGAATGAGCAGTTCTTC.

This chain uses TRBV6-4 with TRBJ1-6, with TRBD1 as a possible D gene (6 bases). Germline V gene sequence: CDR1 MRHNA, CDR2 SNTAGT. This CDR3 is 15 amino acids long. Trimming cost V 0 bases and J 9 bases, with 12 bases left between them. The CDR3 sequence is CASSDSVQGASPLHF. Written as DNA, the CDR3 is TGTGCCAGCAGTGACTCTGTACAGGGAGCTTCACCCCTCCACTTT.

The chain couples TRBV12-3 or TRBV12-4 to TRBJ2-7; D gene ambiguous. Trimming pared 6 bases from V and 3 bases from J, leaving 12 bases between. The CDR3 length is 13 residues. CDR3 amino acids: CASRLTEFYEQYF. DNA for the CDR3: TGTGCCAGCAGGCTAACAGAGTTCTACGAGCAGTACTTC.

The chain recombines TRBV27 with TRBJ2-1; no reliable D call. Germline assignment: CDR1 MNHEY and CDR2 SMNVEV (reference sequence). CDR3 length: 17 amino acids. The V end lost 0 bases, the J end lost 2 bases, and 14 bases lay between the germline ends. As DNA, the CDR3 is TGTGCCAGCAGTTTATCATCCTCAAGCGTACCCTACAATGAGCAGTTCTTC. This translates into CASSLSSSSVPYNEQFF.

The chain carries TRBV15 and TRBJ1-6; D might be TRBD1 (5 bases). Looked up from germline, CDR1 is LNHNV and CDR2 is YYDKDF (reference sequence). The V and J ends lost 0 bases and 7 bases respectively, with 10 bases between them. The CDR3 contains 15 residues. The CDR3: CATSRDQGFNSPLHF. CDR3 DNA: TGTGCCACCAGCAGAGATCAGGGATTCAATTCACCCCTCCACTTT.

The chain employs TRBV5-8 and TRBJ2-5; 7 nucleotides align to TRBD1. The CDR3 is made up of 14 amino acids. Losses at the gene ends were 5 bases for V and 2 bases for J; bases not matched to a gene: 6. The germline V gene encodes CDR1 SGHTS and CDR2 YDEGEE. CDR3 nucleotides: TGTGCCAGCAGTTGGGGACAGATACAAGAGACCCAGTACTTC. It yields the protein CASSWGQIQETQYF.

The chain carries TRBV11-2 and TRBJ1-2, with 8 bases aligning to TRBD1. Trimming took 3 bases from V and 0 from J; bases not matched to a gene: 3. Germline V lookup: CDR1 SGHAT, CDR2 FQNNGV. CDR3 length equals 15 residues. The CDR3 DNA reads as TGTGCCAGCAGCTTTGACAGGGGCTCTAACTATGGCTACACCTTC. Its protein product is CASSFDRGSNYGYTF.